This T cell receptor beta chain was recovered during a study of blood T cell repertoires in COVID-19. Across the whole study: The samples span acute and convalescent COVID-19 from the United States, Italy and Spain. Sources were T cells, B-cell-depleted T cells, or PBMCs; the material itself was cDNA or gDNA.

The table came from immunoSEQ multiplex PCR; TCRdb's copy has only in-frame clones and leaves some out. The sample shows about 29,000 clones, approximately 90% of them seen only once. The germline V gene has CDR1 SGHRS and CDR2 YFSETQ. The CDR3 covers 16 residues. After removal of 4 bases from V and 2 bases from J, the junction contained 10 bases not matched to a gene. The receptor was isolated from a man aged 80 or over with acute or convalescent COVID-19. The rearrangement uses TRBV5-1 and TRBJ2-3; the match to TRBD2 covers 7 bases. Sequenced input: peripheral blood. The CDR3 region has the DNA TGCGCCAGCAGCGCGTTATTGCGGGGGTCCACAGATACGCAGTATTTT. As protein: CASSALLRGSTDTQYF.